This T cell receptor beta chain derives from a study of PD-L1 blockade in urothelial cancer. Study at large: Beginning in about 2014, patients received atezolizumab, given as 1,200 mg intravenously every 3 weeks.

TCRdb's table, derived via immunoSEQ multiplex PCR, lists solely in-frame clones and lacks some. The repertoire holds approximately 70,000 clones, with 85% to 90% as singletons. Per-patient samples, pretreatment and on-treatment, numbered 1 to 8. CDR1 and CDR2 (germline): MNHEY, SMNVEV (reference sequence). Trimming shortened V by 6 bases and J by 8 bases, and 19 bases separated the two germline ends. The CDR3 spans 14 residues. The input for sequencing was PBMCs, taken around atezolizumab (anti-PD-L1) treatment. The rearrangement uses TRBV27 and TRBJ1-2, with D uncertain. This clonotype was sampled from a man aged 60 to 75 with urothelial cancer. The CDR3 DNA reads as TGTGCCAGCAGCCTTTATGCGGGGAAAACGGGCTACACCTTC. This gives the protein CASSLYAGKTGYTF.